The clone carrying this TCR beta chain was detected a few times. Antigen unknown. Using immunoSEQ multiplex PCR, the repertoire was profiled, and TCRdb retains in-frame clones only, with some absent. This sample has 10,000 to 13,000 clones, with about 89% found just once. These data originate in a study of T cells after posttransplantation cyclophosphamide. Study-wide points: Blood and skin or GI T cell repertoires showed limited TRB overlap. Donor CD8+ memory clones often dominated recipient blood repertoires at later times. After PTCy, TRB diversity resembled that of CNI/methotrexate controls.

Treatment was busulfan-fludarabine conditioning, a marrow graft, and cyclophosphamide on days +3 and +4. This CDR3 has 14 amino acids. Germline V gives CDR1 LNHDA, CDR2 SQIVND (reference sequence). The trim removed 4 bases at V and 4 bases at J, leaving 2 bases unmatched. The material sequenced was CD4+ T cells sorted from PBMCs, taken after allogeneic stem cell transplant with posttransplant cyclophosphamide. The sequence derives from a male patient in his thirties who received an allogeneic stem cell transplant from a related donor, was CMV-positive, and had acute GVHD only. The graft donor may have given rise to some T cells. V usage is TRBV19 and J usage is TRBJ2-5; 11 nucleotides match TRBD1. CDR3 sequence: CASSTGQGAETQYF. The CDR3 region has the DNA TGTGCCAGTAGTACCGGACAGGGGGCAGAGACCCAGTACTTC.